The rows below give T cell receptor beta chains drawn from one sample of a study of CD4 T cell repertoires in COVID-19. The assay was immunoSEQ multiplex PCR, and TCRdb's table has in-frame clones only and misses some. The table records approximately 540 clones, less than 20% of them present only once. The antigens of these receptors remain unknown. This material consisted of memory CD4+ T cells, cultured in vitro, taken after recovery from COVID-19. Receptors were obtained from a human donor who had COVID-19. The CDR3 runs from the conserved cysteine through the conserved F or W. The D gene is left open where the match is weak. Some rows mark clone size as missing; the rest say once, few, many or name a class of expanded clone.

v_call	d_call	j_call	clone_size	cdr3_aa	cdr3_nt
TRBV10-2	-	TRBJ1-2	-	CASSHRGEGYTF	TGCGCCAGCAGCCATAGGGGCGAGGGCTACACCTTC
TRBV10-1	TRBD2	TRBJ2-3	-	CARCARRGGDTQYF	TGCGCCCGCTGTGCGCGGCGGGGGGGGGATACGCAGTATTTT
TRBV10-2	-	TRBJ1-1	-	CASSPGPTEAFF	TGCGCCAGCAGTCCAGGGCCCACTGAAGCTTTCTTT
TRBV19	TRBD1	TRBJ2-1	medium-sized	CASNKQGARNEQFF	TGTGCCAGTAATAAACAGGGGGCAAGGAATGAGCAGTTCTTC
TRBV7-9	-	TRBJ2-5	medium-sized	CASSLARAAWETQYF	TGTGCCAGCAGCTTAGCGCGGGCCGCGTGGGAGACCCAGTACTTC